One and the same sample provided the 29 T cell receptor beta chains below, sequenced in a study of vaccination effects on CD4 cells after COVID-19. These receptors have no identified antigens. Antigen-specific CD4+ T cells were first expanded with viral peptide pools by the ViraFEST assay and only then sequenced. Culturing for around eleven days preceded CD4+ T cell isolation. Subjects were given two BNT162b2 or mRNA-1273 vaccine doses. Using immunoSEQ multiplex PCR, the repertoire was profiled, and TCRdb retains in-frame clones only, with some absent. Among about 72,000 clones listed, approximately 80% were seen once. The sequencing here drew on CD4+ T cells from PBMCs cultured with HCoV-229E spike peptides, taken after COVID-19 vaccination. These receptors all come from a human donor who received a COVID-19 vaccine.

The chain is built from TRBV7-3 and TRBJ1-6; D is unresolved. The CDR3 sequence is 13 residues long. CDR1 SGHTA and CDR2 FQGTGA come from the germline V gene. Trimming removed 2 bases from V and 7 bases from J, with 6 bases in between. DNA of the CDR3: TGTGCCAGCAGCTTAGAGGCGAATTCACCCCTCCACTTT. It is translated as CASSLEANSPLHF.

J is TRBJ1-2 and V is TRBV5-6; D not certain. V gave up 4 bases and J gave up 2 bases, with 12 bases separating them. In germline, CDR1 is SGHDT, CDR2 YYEEEE. This CDR3 comprises 14 residues. The CDR3 reads CASSESDYNYGYTF. CDR3 coding DNA: TGTGCCAGCAGCGAAAGTGACTACAACTATGGCTACACCTTC.

The chain employs TRBV2 and TRBJ1-4; tentatively, D is TRBD1 (5 bases). CDR1 is SNHLY, CDR2 FYNNEI, per germline. With 2 bases removed from V and 7 bases from J, the gap between germline ends came to 11 bases. The CDR3 is 14 residues long. CDR3 bases: TGTGCCAGCAGTGAACGGTCGGGGGGTGAAAAACTGTTTTTT. This encodes CASSERSGGEKLFF.

With respect to this clone: Relative to the germline gene, one junction end is altered; a read error may explain this. V usage is TRBV15 and J usage is TRBJ1-5; 10 bases match TRBD1. CDR1 is LNHNV and CDR2 is YYDKDF in the germline V gene (reference sequence). This CDR3 has 16 residues. CDR3 sequence reads: CATRDRGFVGNQPQHF. The CDR3 region has the DNA TGTGCGACCAGGGACAGGGGTTTCGTCGGCAATCAGCCCCAGCATTTT.

In its sample, this clone was seen a few times. V gene TRBV12-5 combines with J gene TRBJ1-6; the D gene is possibly TRBD1 (6 bases). Trimming took 0 bases from V and 9 from J, leaving 6 bases between them. CDR3 length: 13 amino acids. Germline-derived CDR1 and CDR2 are LGHNT and FRNRAP. CDR3: CASGLVGGSPLHF. The CDR3 nucleotides are TGTGCTAGTGGTTTGGTAGGGGGTTCACCCCTCCACTTT.

CDR3 in amino acids: CASSRVMGSTDTQYF. The CDR3 DNA is TGTGCCAGCTCACGGGTTATGGGTAGCACAGATACGCAGTATTTT. The V and J genes are TRBV18 and TRBJ2-3, with D unresolved. The V gene lost 4 bases and the J gene lost 0 bases, with 11 bases spanning the gap. In germline, CDR1 is KGHSH, CDR2 LQKENI. This CDR3 spans 15 amino acids.

As DNA, the CDR3 is TGTGCCAGCAGCGACCGGGACAGAGTAGAGACCCAGTACTTC. Translated, it gives CASSDRDRVETQYF. The chain uses TRBV3-1 (or the pseudogene TRBV3-2) and TRBJ2-5; 7 positions match TRBD1. Germline V gene lookup returns CDR1 LGHDT and CDR2 YNNKEL (reference sequence). The CDR3 loop spans 14 amino acids. J was trimmed by 4 bases and V by 5 bases; bases with no gene match: 7.

The chain employs TRBV6-6 and TRBJ2-7; possibly TRBD1 or TRBD2 for D (5 bases each). CDR3 length equals 13 residues. V was clipped by 5 bases and J by 5 bases, with 13 bases between them. In germline, CDR1 is MNHNY, CDR2 SVGAGI (reference sequence). The CDR3 region has the DNA TGTGCCAGCAGTCGGGACGGCGTTGACGAGCAGTACGTC. Translating it yields CASSRDGVDEQYV.

The chain employs TRBV9 and TRBJ1-1; D is ambiguous. CDR1 and CDR2 (germline): SGDLS, YYNGEE. The CDR3 loop spans 14 amino acids. V shed 6 bases and J shed 0 bases, with 12 bases lying between them. CDR3: CASNIRQMNTEAFF. The CDR3 region has the DNA TGTGCCAGCAACATCAGGCAGATGAACACTGAAGCTTTCTTT.

This clone came up a few times. V gene TRBV6-1 combines with J gene TRBJ2-7; no definite D call. This CDR3 contains 12 residues. Germline CDR1 and CDR2: MNHNS and SASEGT. V was trimmed by 2 bases and J by 9 bases, leaving 11 bases between them. The CDR3 protein is CASSESGIGQYV. DNA of the CDR3: TGTGCCAGCAGTGAATCTGGCATCGGGCAGTACGTC.

This clone was seen more than once but under ten times. This sequence joins TRBV9 and TRBJ2-2, with D perhaps assigned TRBD1 or TRBD2 (6 bases each). The CDR3 has 15 residues. Trimming pared 0 bases from V and 5 bases from J, leaving 11 bases between. CDR1 and CDR2 from the germline V gene are SGDLS and YYNGEE. The CDR3 here is CASSVVGGGTGELFF. The CDR3 DNA reads TGTGCCAGCAGCGTAGTTGGAGGGGGAACCGGGGAGCTGTTTTTT.

The chain combines TRBV5-1 with TRBJ1-1; 7 nucleotides agree with TRBD1. The CDR3 runs 17 residues. V was pared by 5 bases and J by 1 base, with 14 bases of the junction left unmatched. Looked up from germline, CDR1 is SGHRS and CDR2 is YFSETQ. This chain's CDR3 is CASRRTGISIGNTEAFF. The CDR3 coding sequence is TGCGCCAGCAGACGGACAGGCATTTCAATAGGGAACACTGAAGCTTTCTTT.

This chain connects TRBV12-3 or TRBV12-4 to TRBJ2-3; a weak D match, TRBD2 (5 bases). Trimming stripped 7 bases from V and 4 bases from J, with 12 bases between. The CDR3 has 13 amino acids. The CDR3 here is CASILDSSDTQYF. The CDR3 DNA sequence: TGTGCCAGCATCCTGGACTCTTCAGATACGCAGTATTTT.

The chain uses TRBV24-1 and TRBJ1-4, with TRBD1 matching over 7 bases. Looked up from germline, CDR1 is KGHDR and CDR2 is SFDVKD. CDR3 size: 15 residues. V shed 4 bases and J 8 bases; nucleotides not matched to a gene: 9. CDR3 bases: TGTGCCACCAGTGAGACCACAGGGGACACAGAAAAACTGTTTTTT. This codes for CATSETTGDTEKLFF.

This rearrangement joins TRBV20-1 to TRBJ1-4; TRBD1 might be the D (5 bases). Germline loops: CDR1 DFQATT, CDR2 SNEGSKA (reference sequence). This CDR3 spans 15 amino acids. V was clipped by 3 bases and J by 8 bases, with 19 bases between them. The CDR3, as DNA: TGCAGTGCTAGTTTGGGGGAGATCGTACGGGAAAAACTGTTTTTT. Translation gives CSASLGEIVREKLFF.

This chain links TRBV10-1 with TRBJ2-3, with D maybe TRBD2 (5 bases). The V end was cut by 6 bases, the J end by 0 bases, with 13 bases between. The CDR3 covers 15 residues. Germline-derived CDR1 and CDR2 are WNHNN and SYGVQD (reference sequence). The CDR3: CASRYLASSTDTQYF. The CDR3 region has the DNA TGCGCCAGCAGATATCTAGCTTCTAGCACAGATACGCAGTATTTT.

The rearrangement uses TRBV6-5 and TRBJ2-3, with a possible D match to TRBD2 (5 bases). The V end lost 4 bases, the J end lost 2 bases, and 13 bases lay between the germline ends. The CDR3 is 15 amino acids. Germline CDR1 MNHEY, CDR2 SVGAGI. CDR3 sequence: CASSSWTGSTDTQYF. The CDR3 DNA follows: TGTGCCAGCAGTTCCTGGACTGGATCCACAGATACGCAGTATTTT.

This chain uses TRBV10-3 with TRBJ2-3; 11 bases align to TRBD1. The CDR3 runs 13 residues. V shed 11 bases, J shed 4 bases, and the junction held 5 bases outside the gene matches. CDR1 is ENHRY and CDR2 is SYGVKD in the germline V gene. CDR3 nucleotide sequence: TGTGCCTCCCAGGGACAGGGGGCAGATACGCAGTATTTT. Its protein is CASQGQGADTQYF.

The CDR3 nucleotides read TGTGCCAGCAGCTCAAGGTGGGGGTACGAGCAGTACGTC. Residues: CASSSRWGYEQYV. The J gene is TRBJ2-7, the V gene TRBV5-6; D possibly uses TRBD1 or TRBD2 (5 bases each). The CDR3 has 13 amino acids. The germline V gene encodes CDR1 SGHDT and CDR2 YYEEEE. V was pared by 3 bases and J by 4 bases, with 11 bases between.

The V call is TRBV6-6, the J call TRBJ2-1; 15 positions agree with TRBD2. V dropped 5 bases and J dropped 12; count of bases not matched to a gene: 11. The CDR3 is 16 amino acids. Per germline, CDR1 MNHNY and CDR2 SVGAGI (reference sequence). CDR3 region: CASSRTAGLAGGSQFF. In DNA, the CDR3 is TGTGCCAGCAGTAGAACGGCGGGACTAGCGGGGGGATCGCAGTTCTTC.

The V gene is TRBV25-1, the J gene TRBJ2-1, with D unresolved. The V and J ends lost 2 bases and 7 bases respectively, with 12 bases between them. From germline, CDR1 is MGHDK and CDR2 SYGVNS. This CDR3 spans 14 amino acids. The CDR3 region has the DNA TGTGCCAGCAGTGAACCGGGCACCTTGAATGAGCAGTTCTTC. Translated, it gives CASSEPGTLNEQFF.

V and J are TRBV11-3 and TRBJ1-5; D is ambiguous. The V end was cut by 3 bases, the J end by 1 base, with 19 bases between. The germline CDR1 and CDR2 sequences are SGHNT and YENEEA. The CDR3 consists of 18 residues. CDR3 in amino acids: CASSFILGPSGSNQPQHF. In DNA form, the CDR3 reads TGTGCCAGCAGCTTTATCCTAGGGCCTAGCGGGAGCAATCAGCCCCAGCATTTT. The full variable domain, completed using reference TRBV11-3 and TRBJ1-5, is EAGVVQSPRYKIIEKKQPVAFWCNPISGHNTLYWYLQNLGQGPELLIRYENEEAVDDSQLPKDRFSAERLKGVDSTLKIQPAELGDSAVYLCASSFILGPSGSNQPQHFGDGTRLSIL.

V gene TRBV2 combines with J gene TRBJ1-1; the D gene is possibly TRBD1 (5 bases). The CDR3 contains 13 residues. Germline V lookup: CDR1 SNHLY, CDR2 FYNNEI. The V end was cut by 2 bases, the J end by 4 bases, with 8 bases between. CDR3 loop: CASSEYGGTEAFF. The CDR3, as DNA: TGTGCCAGCAGTGAATACGGGGGCACTGAAGCTTTCTTT. Using reference TRBV2 and TRBJ1-1 for the parts outside the CDR3, the full variable domain is EPEVTQTPSHQVTQMGQEVILRCVPISNHLYFYWYRQILGQKVEFLVSFYNNEISEKSEIFDDQFSVERPDGSNFTLKIRSTKLEDSAMYFCASSEYGGTEAFFGQGTRLTVV.

In DNA, the CDR3 is TGTGCCTGGGGCGACAGGGATGAAAAACTGTTTTTT. Translation gives CAWGDRDEKLFF. The chain joins TRBV30 to TRBJ1-4, with 7 bases identical to TRBD1. Germline V gives CDR1 GTSNPN, CDR2 SVGIG (reference sequence). There are 12 residues in the CDR3. Losses at the gene ends were 5 bases for V and 6 bases for J; bases not matched to a gene: 3.

The rearrangement uses TRBV6-1 and TRBJ1-5, with D uncertain. CDR1 MNHNS and CDR2 SASEGT come from the germline V gene. Trimming cost V 2 bases and J 3 bases, with 17 bases left between them. CDR3 length: 17 residues. The CDR3 nucleotides are TGTGCCAGCAGTGAATTGGCCAGTCTTATGATCAATCAGCCCCAGCATTTT. Amino acids: CASSELASLMINQPQHF.

V is TRBV27 and J is TRBJ2-3; 11 bases line up with TRBD2. CDR1 is MNHEY, CDR2 SMNVEV, per germline (reference sequence). Trimming cost V 6 bases and J 3 bases; bases outside gene matches: 8. CDR3 length equals 16 residues. The CDR3 loop reads CASREIAGGRTDTQYF. The CDR3 region has the DNA TGTGCCAGCAGGGAAATAGCGGGGGGGCGAACAGATACGCAGTATTTT.

V and J are TRBV5-1 and TRBJ2-2, with D possibly TRBD2 on 5 matching bases. CDR3 length: 14 amino acids. The germline V gene has CDR1 SGHRS and CDR2 YFSETQ. V gave up 5 bases and J gave up 6 bases, with 14 bases separating them. CDR3 nucleotides: TGCGCCAGCAGTACGGGGTTCGTGGCCGGGGAGCTGTTTTTT. Amino acids: CASSTGFVAGELFF.

The rearrangement links TRBV5-6 to TRBJ2-4; 9 nucleotides align to TRBD2. Germline V gene lookup returns CDR1 SGHDT and CDR2 YYEEEE. The CDR3 spans 15 residues. The trim removed 2 bases at V and 7 bases at J, leaving 7 bases unmatched. CDR3 in DNA: TGTGCCAGCAGCTTCGGTCTAGCGGGGAAGAACATTCAGTACTTC. Its protein product is CASSFGLAGKNIQYF. The full variable domain, its missing parts supplied by reference TRBV5-6 and TRBJ2-4, is DAGVTQSPTHLIKTRGQQVTLRCSPKSGHDTVSWYQQALGQGPQFIFQYYEEEERQRGNFPDRFSGHQFPNYSSELNVNALLLGDSALYLCASSFGLAGKNIQYFGAGTRLSVL.

This chain uses TRBV6-1 with TRBJ2-4, with D possibly being TRBD1 or TRBD2 (5 bases each). V was pared by 1 base and J by 7 bases, with 17 bases between. Germline V CDR1 and CDR2: MNHNS, SASEGT. CDR3 length: 16 amino acids. The CDR3 region is CASSEVKAGRRNIQYF. Here the CDR3 DNA reads TGTGCCAGCAGTGAAGTGAAGGCAGGGAGAAGGAACATTCAGTACTTC.